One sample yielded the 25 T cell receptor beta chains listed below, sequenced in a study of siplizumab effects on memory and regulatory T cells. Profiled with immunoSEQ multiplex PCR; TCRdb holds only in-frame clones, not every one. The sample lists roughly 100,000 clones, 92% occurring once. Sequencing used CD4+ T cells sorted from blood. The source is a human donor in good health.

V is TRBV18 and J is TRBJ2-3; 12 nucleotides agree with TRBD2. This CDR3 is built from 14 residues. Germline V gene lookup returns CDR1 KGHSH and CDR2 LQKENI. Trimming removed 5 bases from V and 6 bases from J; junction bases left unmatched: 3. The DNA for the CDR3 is TGTGCCAGCTCAGCGACTAGCGGGAGTGATACGCAGTATTTT. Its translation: CASSATSGSDTQYF. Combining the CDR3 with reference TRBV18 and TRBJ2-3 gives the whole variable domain NAGVMQNPRHLVRRRGQEARLRCSPMKGHSHVYWYRQLPEEGLKFMVYLQKENIIDESGMPKERFSAEFPKEGPSILRIQQVVRGDSAAYFCASSATSGSDTQYFGPGTRLTVL.

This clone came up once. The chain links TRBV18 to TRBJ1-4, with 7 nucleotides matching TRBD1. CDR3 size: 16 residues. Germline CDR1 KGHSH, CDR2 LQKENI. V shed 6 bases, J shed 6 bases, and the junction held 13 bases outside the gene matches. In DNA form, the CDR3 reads TGTGCCAGCTCGCAGGACCTGACAGGGAGGGATGAAAAACTGTTTTTT. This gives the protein CASSQDLTGRDEKLFF. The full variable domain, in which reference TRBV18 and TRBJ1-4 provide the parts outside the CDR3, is NAGVMQNPRHLVRRRGQEARLRCSPMKGHSHVYWYRQLPEEGLKFMVYLQKENIIDESGMPKERFSAEFPKEGPSILRIQQVVRGDSAAYFCASSQDLTGRDEKLFFGSGTQLSVL.

The CDR3 protein is CASSLTGSGEKLFF. CDR3 DNA: TGTGCCAGCAGCTTGACAGGTTCAGGGGAAAAACTGTTTTTT. The V call is TRBV7-2, the J call TRBJ1-4; D might be TRBD1 (6 bases). V was pared by 3 bases and J by 8 bases, with 13 bases between. The CDR3 has 14 amino acids. CDR1 and CDR2 (germline): SGHTA, FQGNSA.

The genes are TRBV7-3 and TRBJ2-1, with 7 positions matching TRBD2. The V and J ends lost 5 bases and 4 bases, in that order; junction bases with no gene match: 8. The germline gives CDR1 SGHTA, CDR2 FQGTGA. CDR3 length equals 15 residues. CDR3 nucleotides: TGTGCCAGCAGCCAACGACTAGCACTATACAATGAGCAGTTCTTC. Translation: CASSQRLALYNEQFF.

The CDR3 region has the DNA TGTGCCAGCAGACGTGACAGGCCTCGCGAAGCTTTCTTT. Translation: CASRRDRPREAFF. The chain employs TRBV28 and TRBJ1-1, with a tentative D call TRBD1 (6 bases). Germline V gene lookup returns CDR1 MDHEN and CDR2 SYDVKM. Trimming pared 6 bases from V and 8 bases from J, leaving 16 bases between. This CDR3 is built from 13 residues.

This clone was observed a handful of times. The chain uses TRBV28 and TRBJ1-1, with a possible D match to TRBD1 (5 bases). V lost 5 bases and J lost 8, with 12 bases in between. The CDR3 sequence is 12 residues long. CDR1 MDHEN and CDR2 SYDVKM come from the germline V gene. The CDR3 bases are TGTGCCAGCAGTCCCCGGACAAGAGAAGCTTTCTTT. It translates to CASSPRTREAFF.

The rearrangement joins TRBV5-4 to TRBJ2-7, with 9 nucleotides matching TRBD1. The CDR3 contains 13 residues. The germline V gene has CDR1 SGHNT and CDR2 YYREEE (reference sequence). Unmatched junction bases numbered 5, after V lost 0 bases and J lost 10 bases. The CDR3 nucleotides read TGTGCCAGCAGCTTGGTGGGACAGGGATTTCAGTACTTC. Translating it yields CASSLVGQGFQYF. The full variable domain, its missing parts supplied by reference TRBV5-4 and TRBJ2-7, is ETGVTQSPTHLIKTRGQQVTLRCSSQSGHNTVSWYQQALGQGPQFIFQYYREEENGRGNFPPRFSGLQFPNYSSELNVNALELDDSALYLCASSLVGQGFQYFGPGTRLTVT.

Here the CDR3 reads CASMGTVGGETQYF. The CDR3 coding sequence is TGTGCCAGCATGGGGACAGTCGGGGGGGAGACCCAGTACTTC. The chain links TRBV2 to TRBJ2-5, with D tentatively TRBD1 or TRBD2 (7 bases each). Trimming took off 7 bases at V and 5 bases at J, with 17 bases between the two ends. The V gene's germline CDR1 is SNHLY and CDR2 FYNNEI. CDR3 length: 14 amino acids.

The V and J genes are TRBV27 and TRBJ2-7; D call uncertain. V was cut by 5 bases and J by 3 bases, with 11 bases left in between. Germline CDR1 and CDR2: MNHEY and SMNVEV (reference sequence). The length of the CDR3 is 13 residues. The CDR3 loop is CASSRARSYEQYF. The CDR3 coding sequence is TGTGCCAGCAGTCGGGCCAGGAGCTACGAGCAGTACTTC.

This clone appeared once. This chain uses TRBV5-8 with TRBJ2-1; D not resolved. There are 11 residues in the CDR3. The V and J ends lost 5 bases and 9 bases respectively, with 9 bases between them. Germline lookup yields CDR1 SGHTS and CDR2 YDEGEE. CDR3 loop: CASRGRGEQFF. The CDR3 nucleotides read TGTGCCAGCAGAGGCCGTGGTGAGCAGTTCTTC.

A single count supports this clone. This CDR3 reads CASGEGYTGELFF. The CDR3 DNA reads TGTGCCAGCGGGGAAGGGTACACCGGGGAGCTGTTTTTT. The gene calls are TRBV6-1 and TRBJ2-2; D remains unclear. The germline V gene encodes CDR1 MNHNS and CDR2 SASEGT. The CDR3 spans 13 residues. Trimming removed 8 bases at V and 3 bases at J, with 10 bases between.

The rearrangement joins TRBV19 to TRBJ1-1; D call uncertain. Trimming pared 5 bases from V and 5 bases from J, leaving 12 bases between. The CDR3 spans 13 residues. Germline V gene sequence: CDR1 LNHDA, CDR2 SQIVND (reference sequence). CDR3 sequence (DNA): TGTGCCAGTAGTCAAAAGATTAGGACTGAAGCTTTCTTT. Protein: CASSQKIRTEAFF.

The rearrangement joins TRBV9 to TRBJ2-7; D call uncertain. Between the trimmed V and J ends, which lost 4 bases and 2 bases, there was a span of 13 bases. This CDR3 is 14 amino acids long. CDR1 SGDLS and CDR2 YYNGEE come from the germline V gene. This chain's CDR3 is CASSSPVSPYEQYF. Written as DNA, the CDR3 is TGTGCCAGCAGCTCGCCTGTATCTCCCTACGAGCAGTACTTC.

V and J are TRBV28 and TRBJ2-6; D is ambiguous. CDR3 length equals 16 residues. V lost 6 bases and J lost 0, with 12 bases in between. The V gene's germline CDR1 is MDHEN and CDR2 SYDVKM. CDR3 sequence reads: CASSRTVSSGANVLTF. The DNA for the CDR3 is TGTGCCAGCAGCCGAACAGTCTCCTCTGGGGCCAACGTCCTGACTTTC. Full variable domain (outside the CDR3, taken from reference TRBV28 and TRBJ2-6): DVKVTQSSRYLVKRTGEKVFLECVQDMDHENMFWYRQDPGLGLRLIYFSYDVKMKEKGDIPEGYSVSREKKERFSLILESASTNQTSMYLCASSRTVSSGANVLTFGAGSRLTVL.

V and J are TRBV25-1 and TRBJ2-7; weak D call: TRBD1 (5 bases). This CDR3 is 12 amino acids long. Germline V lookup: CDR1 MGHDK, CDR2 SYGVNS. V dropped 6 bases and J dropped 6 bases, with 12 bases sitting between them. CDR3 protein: CASSLGQAEQYF. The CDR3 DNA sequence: TGTGCCAGCAGCCTCGGACAAGCCGAGCAGTACTTC.

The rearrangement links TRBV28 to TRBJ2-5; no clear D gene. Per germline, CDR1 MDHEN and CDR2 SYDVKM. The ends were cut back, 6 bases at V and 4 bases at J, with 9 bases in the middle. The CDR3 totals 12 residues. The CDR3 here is CASSPQRETQYF. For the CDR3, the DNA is TGTGCCAGCAGCCCCCAAAGAGAGACCCAGTACTTC.

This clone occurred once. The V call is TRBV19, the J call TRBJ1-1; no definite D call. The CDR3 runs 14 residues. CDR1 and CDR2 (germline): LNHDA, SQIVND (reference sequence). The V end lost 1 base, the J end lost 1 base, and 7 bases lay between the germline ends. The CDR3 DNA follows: TGTGCCAGTAGTATAGCTGACACGAACACTGAAGCTTTCTTT. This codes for CASSIADTNTEAFF.

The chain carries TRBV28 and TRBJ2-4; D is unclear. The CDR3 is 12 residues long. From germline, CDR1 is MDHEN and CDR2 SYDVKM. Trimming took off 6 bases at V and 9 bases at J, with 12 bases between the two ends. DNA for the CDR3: TGTGCCAGCAGACCCTCGTGGGGCATTCAGTACTTC. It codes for CASRPSWGIQYF.

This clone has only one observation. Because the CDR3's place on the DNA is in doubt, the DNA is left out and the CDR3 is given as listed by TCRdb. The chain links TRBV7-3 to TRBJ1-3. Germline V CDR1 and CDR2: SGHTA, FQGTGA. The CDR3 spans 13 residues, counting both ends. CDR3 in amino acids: CASSTSTGNTIYF.

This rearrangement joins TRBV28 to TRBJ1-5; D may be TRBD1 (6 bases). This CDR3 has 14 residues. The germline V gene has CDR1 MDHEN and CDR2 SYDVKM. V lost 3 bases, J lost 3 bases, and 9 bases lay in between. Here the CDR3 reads CASSFGGFNQPQHF. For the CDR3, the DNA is TGTGCCAGCAGTTTTGGGGGCTTCAATCAGCCCCAGCATTTT.

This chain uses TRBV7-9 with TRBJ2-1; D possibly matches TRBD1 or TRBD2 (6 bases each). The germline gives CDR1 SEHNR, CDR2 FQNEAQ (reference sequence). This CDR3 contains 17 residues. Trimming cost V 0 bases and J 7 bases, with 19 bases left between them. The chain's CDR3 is CASSLAWGAPGVNEQFF. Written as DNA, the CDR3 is TGTGCCAGCAGCTTAGCGTGGGGGGCGCCCGGGGTGAATGAGCAGTTCTTC.

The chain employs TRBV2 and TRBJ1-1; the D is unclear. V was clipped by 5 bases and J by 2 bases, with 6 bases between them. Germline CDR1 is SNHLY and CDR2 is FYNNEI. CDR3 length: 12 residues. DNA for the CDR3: TGTGCCAGCAGTAAAACTAACACTGAAGCTTTCTTT. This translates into CASSKTNTEAFF.

The CDR3 DNA reads as TGTGCCAGCAGTAGATCGGACAGGGGGGCCCCGGATACGCAGTATTTT. This encodes CASSRSDRGAPDTQYF. The chain carries TRBV25-1 and TRBJ2-3; 10 positions agree with TRBD1. The CDR3 is 16 residues long. The germline gives CDR1 MGHDK, CDR2 SYGVNS. The J segment lost 6 bases and the V segment lost 5 bases, leaving 11 bases of the junction unmatched.

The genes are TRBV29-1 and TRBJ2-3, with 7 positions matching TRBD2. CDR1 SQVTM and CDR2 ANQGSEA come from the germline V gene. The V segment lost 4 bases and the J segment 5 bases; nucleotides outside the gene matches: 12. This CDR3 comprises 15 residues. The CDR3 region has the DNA TGCAGCGTTGGGCAACTGGCGGGAGATATAGATACGCAGTATTTT. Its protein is CSVGQLAGDIDTQYF.

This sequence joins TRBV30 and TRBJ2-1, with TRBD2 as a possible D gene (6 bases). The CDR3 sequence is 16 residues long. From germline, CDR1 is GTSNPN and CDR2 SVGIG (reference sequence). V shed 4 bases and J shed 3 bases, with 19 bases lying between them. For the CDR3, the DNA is TGTGCCTGGACTATAGGAGGTAGCGGAAACTACAATGAGCAGTTCTTC. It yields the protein CAWTIGGSGNYNEQFF.